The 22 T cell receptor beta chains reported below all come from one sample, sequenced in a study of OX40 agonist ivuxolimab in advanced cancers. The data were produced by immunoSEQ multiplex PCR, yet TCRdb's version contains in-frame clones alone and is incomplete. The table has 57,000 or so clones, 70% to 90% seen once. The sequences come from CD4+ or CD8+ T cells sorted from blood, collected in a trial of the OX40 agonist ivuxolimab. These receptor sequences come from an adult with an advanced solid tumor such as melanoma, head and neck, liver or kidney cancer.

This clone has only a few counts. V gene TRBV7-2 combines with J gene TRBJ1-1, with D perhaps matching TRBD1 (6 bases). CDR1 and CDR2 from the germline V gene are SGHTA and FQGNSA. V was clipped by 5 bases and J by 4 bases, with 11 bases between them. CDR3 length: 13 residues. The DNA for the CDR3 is TGTGCCAGCAGCATCAACAGGGCCACTGAAGCTTTCTTT. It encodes CASSINRATEAFF.

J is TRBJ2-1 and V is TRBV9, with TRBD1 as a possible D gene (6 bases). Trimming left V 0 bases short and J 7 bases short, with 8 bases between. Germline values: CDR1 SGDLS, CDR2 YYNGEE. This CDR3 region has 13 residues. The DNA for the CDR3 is TGTGCCAGCAGCGTAGGGGGGCAGAATGAGCAGTTCTTC. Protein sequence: CASSVGGQNEQFF.

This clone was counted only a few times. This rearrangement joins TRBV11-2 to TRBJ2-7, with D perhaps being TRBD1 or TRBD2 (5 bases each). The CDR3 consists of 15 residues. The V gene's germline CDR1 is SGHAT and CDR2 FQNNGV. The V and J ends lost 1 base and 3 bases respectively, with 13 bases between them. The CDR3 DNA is TGTGCCAGCAGCTTAGGCTACGGGGCCGACTACGAGCAGTACTTC. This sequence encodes CASSLGYGADYEQYF. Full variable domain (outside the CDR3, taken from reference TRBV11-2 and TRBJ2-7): EAGVAQSPRYKIIEKRQSVAFWCNPISGHATLYWYQQILGQGPKLLIQFQNNGVVDDSQLPKDRFSAERLKGVDSTLKIQPAKLEDSAVYLCASSLGYGADYEQYFGPGTRLTVT.

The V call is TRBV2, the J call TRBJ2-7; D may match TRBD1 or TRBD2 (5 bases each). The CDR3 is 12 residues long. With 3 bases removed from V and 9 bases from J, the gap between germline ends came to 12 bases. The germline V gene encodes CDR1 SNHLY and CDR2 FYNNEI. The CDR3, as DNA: TGTGCCAGCAGTGATTTGAGGGGATGGCAGTACTTC. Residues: CASSDLRGWQYF.

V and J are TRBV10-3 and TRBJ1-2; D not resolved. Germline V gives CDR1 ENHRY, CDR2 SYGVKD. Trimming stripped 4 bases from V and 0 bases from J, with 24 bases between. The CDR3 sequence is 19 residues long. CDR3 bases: TGTGCCATCAGTGTAGGAGGAGCCCTCCTGGGAGCACCTAACTATGGCTACACCTTC. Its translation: CAISVGGALLGAPNYGYTF.

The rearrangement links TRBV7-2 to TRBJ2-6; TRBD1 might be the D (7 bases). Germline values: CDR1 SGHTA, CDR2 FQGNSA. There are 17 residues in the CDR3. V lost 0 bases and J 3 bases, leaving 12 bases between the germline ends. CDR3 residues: CASSLAAGGGGANVLTF. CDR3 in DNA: TGTGCCAGCAGCTTAGCAGCAGGGGGAGGTGGGGCCAACGTCCTGACTTTC.

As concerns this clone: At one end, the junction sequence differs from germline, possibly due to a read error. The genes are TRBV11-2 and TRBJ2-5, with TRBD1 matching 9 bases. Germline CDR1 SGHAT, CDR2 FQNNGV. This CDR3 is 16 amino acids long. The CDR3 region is CASSLGQGGPQGTQYF. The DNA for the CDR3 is TGTGCCAGCAGCTTAGGACAGGGGGGGCCCCAAGGGACCCAGTACTTC.

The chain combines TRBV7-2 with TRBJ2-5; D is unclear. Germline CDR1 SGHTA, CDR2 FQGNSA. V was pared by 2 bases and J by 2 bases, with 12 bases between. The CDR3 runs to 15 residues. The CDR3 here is CASSLNSRRQETQYF. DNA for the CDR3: TGTGCCAGCAGCTTAAACTCCCGTAGACAAGAGACCCAGTACTTC.

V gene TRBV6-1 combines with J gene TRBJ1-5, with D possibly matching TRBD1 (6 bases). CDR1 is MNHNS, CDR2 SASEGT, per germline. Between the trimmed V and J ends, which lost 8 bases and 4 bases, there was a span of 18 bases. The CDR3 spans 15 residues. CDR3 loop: CASSRGGSSNQPQHF. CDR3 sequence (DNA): TGTGCCAGCTCCCGAGGGGGGTCTTCTAATCAGCCCCAGCATTTT.

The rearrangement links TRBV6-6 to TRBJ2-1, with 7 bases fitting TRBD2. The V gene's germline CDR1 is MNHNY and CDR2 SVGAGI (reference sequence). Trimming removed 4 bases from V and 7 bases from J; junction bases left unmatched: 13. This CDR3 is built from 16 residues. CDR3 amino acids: CASSSEAGGSGNEQFF. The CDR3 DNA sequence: TGTGCCAGCAGTTCCGAGGCGGGCGGGAGTGGAAATGAGCAGTTCTTC.

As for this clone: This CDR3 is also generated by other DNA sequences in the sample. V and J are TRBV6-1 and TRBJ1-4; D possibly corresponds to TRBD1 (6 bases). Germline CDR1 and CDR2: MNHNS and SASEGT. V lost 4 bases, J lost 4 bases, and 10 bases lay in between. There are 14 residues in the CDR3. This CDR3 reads CASSGTVNNEKLFF. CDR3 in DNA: TGTGCCAGCAGTGGGACAGTCAATAATGAAAAACTGTTTTTT.

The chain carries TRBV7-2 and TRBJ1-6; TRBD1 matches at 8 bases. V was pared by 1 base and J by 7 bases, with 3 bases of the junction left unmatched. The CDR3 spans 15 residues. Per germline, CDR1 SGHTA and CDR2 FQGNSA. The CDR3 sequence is CASSLGRDRNSPLHF. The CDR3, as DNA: TGTGCCAGCAGCTTAGGGAGGGACAGGAATTCACCCCTCCACTTT.

The CDR3 nucleotides read TGTGCCAGCAGCCAAGGGGGACAGGGGTTGCGCTACTATGGCTACACCTTC. Protein: CASSQGGQGLRYYGYTF. The rearrangement uses TRBV14 and TRBJ1-2, with 10 bases lining up with TRBD1. CDR3 size: 17 residues. Per the germline V gene, CDR1 is SGHDN and CDR2 is FVKESK. With V trimmed by 1 base and J by 3 bases, 8 bases remained unmatched.

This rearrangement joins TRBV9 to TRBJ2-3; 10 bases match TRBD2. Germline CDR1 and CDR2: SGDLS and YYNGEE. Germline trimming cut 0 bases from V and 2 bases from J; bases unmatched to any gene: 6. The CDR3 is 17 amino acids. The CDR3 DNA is TGTGCCAGCAGCGTAGCGGCACTAGCGGGATCCACAGATACGCAGTATTTT. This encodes CASSVAALAGSTDTQYF.

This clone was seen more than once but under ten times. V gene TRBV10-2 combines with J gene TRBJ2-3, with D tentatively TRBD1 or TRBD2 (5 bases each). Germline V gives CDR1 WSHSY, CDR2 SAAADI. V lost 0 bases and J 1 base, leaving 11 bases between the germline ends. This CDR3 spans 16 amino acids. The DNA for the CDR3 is TGCGCCAGCAGTGAGTCGAAGGGGACGGGCACAGATACGCAGTATTTT. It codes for CASSESKGTGTDTQYF.

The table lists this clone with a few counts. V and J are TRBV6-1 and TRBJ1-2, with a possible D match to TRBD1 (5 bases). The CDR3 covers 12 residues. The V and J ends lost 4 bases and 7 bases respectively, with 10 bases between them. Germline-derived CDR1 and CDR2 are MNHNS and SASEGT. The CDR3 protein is CASSGRVIGYTF. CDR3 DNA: TGTGCCAGCAGTGGCAGGGTGATTGGCTACACCTTC.

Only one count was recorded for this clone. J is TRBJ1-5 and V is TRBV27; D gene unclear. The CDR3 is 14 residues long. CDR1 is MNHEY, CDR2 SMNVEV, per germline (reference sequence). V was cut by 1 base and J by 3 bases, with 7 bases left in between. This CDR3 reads CASSLFGYNQPQHF. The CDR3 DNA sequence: TGTGCCAGCAGTTTATTCGGGTACAATCAGCCCCAGCATTTT.

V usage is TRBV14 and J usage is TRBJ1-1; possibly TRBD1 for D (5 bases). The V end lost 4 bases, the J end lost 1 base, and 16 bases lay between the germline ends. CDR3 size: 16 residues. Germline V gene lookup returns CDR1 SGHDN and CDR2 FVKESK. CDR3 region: CASSPKGPRGNTEAFF. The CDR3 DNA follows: TGTGCCAGCAGCCCCAAGGGGCCGCGAGGGAACACTGAAGCTTTCTTT.

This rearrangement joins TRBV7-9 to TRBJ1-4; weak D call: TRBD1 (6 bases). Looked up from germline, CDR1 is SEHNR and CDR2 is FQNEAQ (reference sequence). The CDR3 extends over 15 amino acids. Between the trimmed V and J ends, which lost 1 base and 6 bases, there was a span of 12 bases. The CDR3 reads CASSLVGGGHEKLFF. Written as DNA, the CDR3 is TGTGCCAGCAGCTTAGTTGGAGGGGGGCATGAAAAACTGTTTTTT.

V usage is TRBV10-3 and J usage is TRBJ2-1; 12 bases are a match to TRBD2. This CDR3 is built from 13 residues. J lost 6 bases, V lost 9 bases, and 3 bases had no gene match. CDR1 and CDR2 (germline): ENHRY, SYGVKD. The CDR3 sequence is CAMTSGRSNEQFF. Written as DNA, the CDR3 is TGTGCCATGACTAGCGGGAGATCCAATGAGCAGTTCTTC.

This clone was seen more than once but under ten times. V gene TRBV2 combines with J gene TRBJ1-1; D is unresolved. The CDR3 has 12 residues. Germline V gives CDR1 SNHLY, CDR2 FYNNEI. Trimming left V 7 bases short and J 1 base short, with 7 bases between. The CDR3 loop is CASNSQNTEAFF. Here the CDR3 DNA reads TGTGCCAGCAACTCCCAGAACACTGAAGCTTTCTTT.

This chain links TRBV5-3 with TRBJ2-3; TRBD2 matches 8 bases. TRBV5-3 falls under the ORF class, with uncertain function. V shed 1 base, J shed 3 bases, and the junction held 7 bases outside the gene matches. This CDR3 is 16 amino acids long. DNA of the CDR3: TGTGCCAGAAGCTTGACGTTAGCGGGGAAGACAGATACGCAGTATTTT. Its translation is CARSLTLAGKTDTQYF.